This T cell receptor beta chain was documented in a study of tissue T cells after allogeneic stem cell transplantation. Study background: Tissue samples with histologically apparent lymphocytes on H&E review were prioritized for sequencing.

This clone was observed a single time. Its cognate antigen is unknown. Study-wide findings and caveats: Shared clones across patients were few; motif clustering revealed tissue-specific shared signatures.

TCRdb's table, derived via immunoSEQ multiplex PCR, lists solely in-frame clones and lacks some. The table includes some 1,700 clones, 65% to 75% detected once. Sequencing was performed on tissue from the stomach, taken at autopsy. The receptor was derived from a female donor of 60 years or more with lung cancer.

The CDR3 DNA reads as TGTGCCCGGTCCTCGGGACAGGGTTACAATGAGCAGTTCTTC. Translating gives CARSSGQGYNEQFF. V is TRBV30 and J is TRBJ2-1; 9 bases fit TRBD1. This CDR3 comprises 14 residues. The J segment lost 4 bases and the V segment lost 8 bases, leaving 9 bases of the junction unmatched. Germline V gives CDR1 GTSNPN, CDR2 SVGIG (reference sequence).